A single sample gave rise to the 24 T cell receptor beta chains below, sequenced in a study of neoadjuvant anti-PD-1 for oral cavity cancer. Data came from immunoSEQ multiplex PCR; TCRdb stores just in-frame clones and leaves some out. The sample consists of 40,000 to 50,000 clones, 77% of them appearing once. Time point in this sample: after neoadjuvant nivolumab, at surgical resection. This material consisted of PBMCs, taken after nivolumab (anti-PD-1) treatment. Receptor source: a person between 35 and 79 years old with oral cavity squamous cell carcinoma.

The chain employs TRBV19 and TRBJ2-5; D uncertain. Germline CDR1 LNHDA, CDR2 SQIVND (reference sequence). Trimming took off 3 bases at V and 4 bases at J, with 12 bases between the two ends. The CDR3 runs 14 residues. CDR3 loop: CASSIYGSGETQYF. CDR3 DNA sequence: TGTGCCAGTAGTATTTATGGTTCCGGAGAGACCCAGTACTTC.

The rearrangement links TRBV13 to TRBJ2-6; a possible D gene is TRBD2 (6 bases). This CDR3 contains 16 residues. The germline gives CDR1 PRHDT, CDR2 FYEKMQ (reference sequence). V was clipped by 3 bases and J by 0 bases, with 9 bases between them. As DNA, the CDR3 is TGTGCCAGCAGCTTGGGAGGTCCCTCTGGGGCCAACGTCCTGACTTTC. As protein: CASSLGGPSGANVLTF.

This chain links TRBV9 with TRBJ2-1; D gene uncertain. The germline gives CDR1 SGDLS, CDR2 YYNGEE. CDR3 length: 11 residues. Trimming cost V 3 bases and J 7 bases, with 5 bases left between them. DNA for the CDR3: TGTGCCAGCAGCGCCGTAAATGAGCAGTTCTTC. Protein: CASSAVNEQFF.

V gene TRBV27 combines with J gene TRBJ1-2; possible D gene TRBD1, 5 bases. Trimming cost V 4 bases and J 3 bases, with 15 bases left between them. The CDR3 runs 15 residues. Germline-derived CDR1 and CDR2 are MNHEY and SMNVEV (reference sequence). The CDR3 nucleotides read TGTGCCAGCAGTTCCTCGGACACGTTATACTATGGCTACACCTTC. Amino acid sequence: CASSSSDTLYYGYTF.

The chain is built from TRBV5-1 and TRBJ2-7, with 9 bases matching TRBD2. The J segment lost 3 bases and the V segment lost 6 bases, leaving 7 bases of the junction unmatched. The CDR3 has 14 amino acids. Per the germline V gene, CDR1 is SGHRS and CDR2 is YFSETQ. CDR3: CASKRTSENYEQYF. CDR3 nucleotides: TGCGCCAGCAAACGGACTAGCGAGAACTACGAGCAGTACTTC.

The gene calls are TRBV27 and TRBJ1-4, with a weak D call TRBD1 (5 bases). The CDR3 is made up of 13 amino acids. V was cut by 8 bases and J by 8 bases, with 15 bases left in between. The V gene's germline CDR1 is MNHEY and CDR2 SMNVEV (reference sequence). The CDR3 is CASRGRDAEKLFF. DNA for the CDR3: TGTGCCAGCCGGGGGAGGGATGCCGAAAAACTGTTTTTT.

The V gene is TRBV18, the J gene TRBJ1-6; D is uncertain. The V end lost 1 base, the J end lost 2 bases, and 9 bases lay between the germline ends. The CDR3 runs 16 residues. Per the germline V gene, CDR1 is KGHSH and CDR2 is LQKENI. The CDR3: CASSPRTGTYNSPLHF. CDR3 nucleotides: TGTGCCAGCTCACCACGGACGGGGACCTATAATTCACCCCTCCACTTT.

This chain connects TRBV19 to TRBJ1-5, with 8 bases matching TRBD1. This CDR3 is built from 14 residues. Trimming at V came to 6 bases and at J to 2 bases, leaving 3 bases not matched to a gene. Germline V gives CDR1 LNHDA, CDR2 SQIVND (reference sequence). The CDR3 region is CASSLQGGNQPQHF. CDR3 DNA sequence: TGTGCCAGTAGCCTACAGGGGGGCAATCAGCCCCAGCATTTT. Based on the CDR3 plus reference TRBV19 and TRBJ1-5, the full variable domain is DGGITQSPKYLFRKEGQNVTLSCEQNLNHDAMYWYRQDPGQGLRLIYYSQIVNDFQKGDIAEGYSVSREKKESFPLTVTSAQKNPTAFYLCASSLQGGNQPQHFGDGTRLSIL.

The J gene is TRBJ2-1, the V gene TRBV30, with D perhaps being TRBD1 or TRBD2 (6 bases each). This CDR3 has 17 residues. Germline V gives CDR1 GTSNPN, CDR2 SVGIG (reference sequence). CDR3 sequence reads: CATGAPLARASYNEQFF. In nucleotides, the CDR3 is TGTGCTACGGGGGCCCCTCTCGCCAGGGCCTCCTACAATGAGCAGTTCTTC.

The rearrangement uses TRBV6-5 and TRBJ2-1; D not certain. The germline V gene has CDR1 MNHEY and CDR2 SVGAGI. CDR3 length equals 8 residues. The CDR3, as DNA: TGTGTGGTCAATGAGCAGTTCTTC. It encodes CVVNEQFF.

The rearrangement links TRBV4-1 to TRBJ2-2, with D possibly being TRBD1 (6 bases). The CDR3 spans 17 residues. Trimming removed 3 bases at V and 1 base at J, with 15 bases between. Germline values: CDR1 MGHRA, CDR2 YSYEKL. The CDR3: CASSHPREQGNTGELFF. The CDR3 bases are TGCGCCAGCAGCCACCCAAGGGAACAGGGGAACACCGGGGAGCTGTTTTTT.

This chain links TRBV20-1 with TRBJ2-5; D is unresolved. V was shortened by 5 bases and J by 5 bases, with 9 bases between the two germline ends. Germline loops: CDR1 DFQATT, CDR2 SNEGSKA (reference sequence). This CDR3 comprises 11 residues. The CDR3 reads CSAGHGETQYF. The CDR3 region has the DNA TGCAGTGCTGGGCATGGGGAGACCCAGTACTTC.

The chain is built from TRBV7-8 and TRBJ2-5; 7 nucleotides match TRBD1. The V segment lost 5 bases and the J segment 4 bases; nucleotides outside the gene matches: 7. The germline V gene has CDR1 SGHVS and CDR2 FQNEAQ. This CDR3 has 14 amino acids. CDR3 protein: CASSPVRGRETQYF. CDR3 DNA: TGTGCCAGCAGCCCCGTCAGGGGGAGAGAGACCCAGTACTTC.

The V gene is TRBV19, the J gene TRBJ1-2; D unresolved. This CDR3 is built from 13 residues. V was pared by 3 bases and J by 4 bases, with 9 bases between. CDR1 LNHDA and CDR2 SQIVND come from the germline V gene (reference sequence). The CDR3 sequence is CASSIAFTYGYTF. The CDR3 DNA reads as TGTGCCAGTAGTATCGCCTTCACCTATGGCTACACCTTC.

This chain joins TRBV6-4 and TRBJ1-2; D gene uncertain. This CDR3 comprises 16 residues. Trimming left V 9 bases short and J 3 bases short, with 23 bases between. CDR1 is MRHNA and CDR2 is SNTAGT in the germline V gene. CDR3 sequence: CASTPRTAPKDYGYTF. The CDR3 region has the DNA TGTGCCAGTACCCCGAGGACCGCGCCGAAGGACTATGGCTACACCTTC.

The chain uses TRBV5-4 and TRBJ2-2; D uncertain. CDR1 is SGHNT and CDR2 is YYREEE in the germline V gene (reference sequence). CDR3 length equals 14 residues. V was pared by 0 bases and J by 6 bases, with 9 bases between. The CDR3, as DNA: TGTGCCAGCAGCTTGGGGGCCGAGCCCGGGGAGCTGTTTTTT. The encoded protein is CASSLGAEPGELFF.

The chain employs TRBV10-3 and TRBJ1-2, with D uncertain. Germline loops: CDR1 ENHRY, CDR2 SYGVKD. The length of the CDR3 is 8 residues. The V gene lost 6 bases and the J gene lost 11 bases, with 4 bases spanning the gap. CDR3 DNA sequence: TGTGCCATCAGCCGTTACACCTTC. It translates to CAISRYTF.

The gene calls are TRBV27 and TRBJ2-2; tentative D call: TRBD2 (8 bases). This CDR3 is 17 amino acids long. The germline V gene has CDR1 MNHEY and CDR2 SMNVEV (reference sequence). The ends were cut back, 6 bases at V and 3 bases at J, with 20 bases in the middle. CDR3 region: CASSAGRGRKDTGELFF. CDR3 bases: TGTGCCAGCAGCGCCGGGAGGGGGCGCAAGGACACCGGGGAGCTGTTTTTT.

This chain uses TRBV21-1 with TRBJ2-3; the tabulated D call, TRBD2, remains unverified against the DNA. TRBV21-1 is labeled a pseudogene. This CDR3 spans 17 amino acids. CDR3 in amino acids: CASSKGMERECRDTQYF. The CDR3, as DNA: TGTGCCAGCAGCAAAGGAATGGAGCGGGAGTGTCGAGATACGCAGTATTTT.

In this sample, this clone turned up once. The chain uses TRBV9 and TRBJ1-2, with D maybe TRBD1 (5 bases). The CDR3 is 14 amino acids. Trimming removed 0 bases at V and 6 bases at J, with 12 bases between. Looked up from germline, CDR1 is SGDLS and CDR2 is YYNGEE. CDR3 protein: CASSVGRAGDGYTF. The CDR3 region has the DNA TGTGCCAGCAGCGTAGGCAGGGCGGGCGATGGCTACACCTTC.

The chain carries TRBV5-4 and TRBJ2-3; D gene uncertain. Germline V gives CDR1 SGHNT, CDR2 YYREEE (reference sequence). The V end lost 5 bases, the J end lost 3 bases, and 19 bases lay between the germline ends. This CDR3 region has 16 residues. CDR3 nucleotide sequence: TGTGCCAGCAGTCGCGTGCCGGAGAGGCGGACAGATACGCAGTATTTT. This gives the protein CASSRVPERRTDTQYF.

In nucleotides, the CDR3 is TGCGCCAGTGCCGCAGGACTTAGGGGATTCGACACTGAAGCTTTCTTT. Translated, it gives CASAAGLRGFDTEAFF. The chain joins TRBV4-1 to TRBJ1-1; D perhaps matches TRBD1 (5 bases). V dropped 9 bases and J dropped 3 bases, with 23 bases sitting between them. Per germline, CDR1 MGHRA and CDR2 YSYEKL. This CDR3 comprises 16 residues.

CDR3 DNA sequence: TGTGCCAGCAGCCCGATCGGGACTAGCGGCGAGCAGTACTTC. It translates to CASSPIGTSGEQYF. V usage is TRBV9 and J usage is TRBJ2-7; 11 positions match TRBD2. The CDR3 sequence is 14 residues long. The J segment lost 6 bases and the V segment lost 4 bases, leaving 6 bases of the junction unmatched. CDR1 is SGDLS, CDR2 YYNGEE, per germline.

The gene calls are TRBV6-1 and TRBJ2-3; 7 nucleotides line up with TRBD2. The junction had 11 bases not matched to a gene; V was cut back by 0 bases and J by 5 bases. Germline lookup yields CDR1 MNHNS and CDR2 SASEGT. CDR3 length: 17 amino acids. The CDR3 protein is CASSEAPGTPGGDTQYF. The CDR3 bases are TGTGCCAGCAGTGAAGCGCCCGGGACCCCGGGGGGAGATACGCAGTATTTT.